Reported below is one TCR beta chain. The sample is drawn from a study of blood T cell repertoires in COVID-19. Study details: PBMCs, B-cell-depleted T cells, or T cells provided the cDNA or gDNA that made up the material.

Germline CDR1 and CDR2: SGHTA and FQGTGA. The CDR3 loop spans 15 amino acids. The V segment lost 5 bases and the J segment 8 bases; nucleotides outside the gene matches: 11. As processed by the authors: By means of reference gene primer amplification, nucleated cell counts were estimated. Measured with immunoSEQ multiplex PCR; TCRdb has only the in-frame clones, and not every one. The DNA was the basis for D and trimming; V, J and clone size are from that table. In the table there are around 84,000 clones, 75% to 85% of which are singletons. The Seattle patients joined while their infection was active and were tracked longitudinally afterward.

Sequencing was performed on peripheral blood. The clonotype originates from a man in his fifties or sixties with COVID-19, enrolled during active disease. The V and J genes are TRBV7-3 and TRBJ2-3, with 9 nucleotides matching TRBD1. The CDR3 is CASSEGDLGQGTQYF. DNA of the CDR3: TGTGCCAGCAGCGAAGGGGATCTGGGACAGGGTACGCAGTATTTT.